This T cell receptor beta chain was found in a study of siplizumab effects on memory and regulatory T cells. Findings and limits, study-wide: Among alloreactive clones, only a minor fraction mapped to unstimulated subsets. In controls, 25% to 30% of mappable alloreactive CD4+ clones were Treg-derived on average, versus roughly 69% with siplizumab. No assignable naive or memory phenotype existed for roughly 80-97% of proliferating CD4+ or CD8+ clones.

Regarding this clone: What it binds is unknown.

Assay: immunoSEQ multiplex PCR; the TCRdb copy retains only in-frame clones and omits some. The sample lists about 100,000 clones; about 94% were seen once. The CDR3 length is 15 residues. J gave up 5 bases and V 1 base, and 4 bases lay outside the gene matches. The germline gives CDR1 LNHDA, CDR2 SQIVND (reference sequence). The rearrangement links TRBV19 to TRBJ2-1, with TRBD2 identical over 8 bases. The material sequenced was non-Treg CD4+ T cells sorted from blood. The sequence came from a human donor in good health. The CDR3 loop reads CASSIGRGDNNEQFF. The CDR3 DNA is TGTGCCAGTAGTATAGGGCGGGGGGATAACAATGAGCAGTTCTTC. Filled out from reference TRBV19 and TRBJ2-1, the complete variable domain reads DGGITQSPKYLFRKEGQNVTLSCEQNLNHDAMYWYRQDPGQGLRLIYYSQIVNDFQKGDIAEGYSVSREKKESFPLTVTSAQKNPTAFYLCASSIGRGDNNEQFFGPGTRLTVL.